These T cell receptor beta chains were read from a single sample in a study of response to subunit inactivated influenza vaccine. TCRdb re-called the RT-PCR reads with MiXCR, one entry per CDR3 protein. The data hold over 300,000 distinct CDR3 sequences, with just over 20% observed a single time. Sequencing was performed on PBMCs from blood, taken about 20 months after vaccination. The receptor set was obtained from a man between 45 and 75 years old who received an inactivated influenza vaccine. Both conserved end residues are part of each CDR3. The D gene is left open where the match is weak. Rows may omit the clone size; those that give it use once, few, many or a size class.

j_gene | d_gene | v_gene | abundance | CDR3nt | CDR3aa
TRBJ1-5 | TRBD1 | TRBV19 | NA | TGTGCCAGTAGTTCGCACAGGGGGTGTGGGCCCCAGCATTTT | CASSSHRGCGPQHF
TRBJ2-3 | TRBD2 | TRBV9 | few | TGTGCCAGCAGCCTAGGACTAGCGCGGGTCACAGATACGCAGTATTTT | CASSLGLARVTDTQYF
TRBJ2-2 | NA | TRBV29-1 | few | TGCAGCGCTGCCGCCCACAGGGCTACGCAATACCCGAACACCGGGGAGCTGTTTTTT | CSAAAHRATQYPNTGELFF
TRBJ2-5 | TRBD1 | TRBV20-1 | NA | TGCAGTGCTAGAGATTCTGGCAGGGGGCTTGGGACCCAGTACTTC | CSARDSGRGLGTQYF
TRBJ2-1 | TRBD2 | TRBV9 | NA | TGTGCCAGCAGCGTAGATTCCCGGGAGGGGTACAATGAGCAGTTCTTC | CASSVDSREGYNEQFF
TRBJ2-5 | TRBD2 | TRBV10-3 | NA | TGTGCCATCAGCCCCCATGTAGCGGGAGGGGAAGAGACCCAGTACTTC | CAISPHVAGGEETQYF
TRBJ1-3 | NA | TRBV7-2 | NA | TGTGCCAGCAGCTTGATGACAGGATCTGGAAACACCATATATTTT | CASSLMTGSGNTIYF
TRBJ1-4 | NA | TRBV7-9 | few | TGTGCCAGCAGCTTAGTAAGGACAGAAGCAACTAATGAAAAACTGTTTTTT | CASSLVRTEATNEKLFF
TRBJ2-1 | NA | TRBV20-1 | NA | TGCAGTGCCCGGACAGCCAATGAGCAGTTCTTC | CSARTANEQFF
TRBJ1-3 | TRBD1 | TRBV7-9 | NA | TGTGCCAGCAGCCCCCGACAGGGAATAAGGGCTGGAAACACCATATATTTT | CASSPRQGIRAGNTIYF
TRBJ1-2 | NA | TRBV7-9 | many | TGTGCCAGCAGCTTAGGTAGGGGTCATGGCTACACCTTC | CASSLGRGHGYTF
TRBJ1-1 | NA | TRBV20-1 | few | TGCAGTGCTAGCGCTATGAACACTGAAGCTTTCTTT | CSASAMNTEAFF
TRBJ2-2 | NA | TRBV7-2 | NA | TGTGCCAGCAGCTTAGCCGCCGGGGAGCTGTTTTTT | CASSLAAGELFF
TRBJ1-2 | NA | TRBV30 | NA | TGTGCCTGGAGTTGGGGGAACTATGGCTACACCTTC | CAWSWGNYGYTF
TRBJ2-3 | TRBD2 | TRBV28 | once | TGTGCCAGCAGTATCCTGACTAGCGGGACGAGCACAGATACGCAGTATTTT | CASSILTSGTSTDTQYF
TRBJ2-7 | NA | TRBV3-1 | NA | TGTGCCAGCAGCGCTATTTCAACTTACGAGCAGTACTTC | CASSAISTYEQYF
TRBJ2-5 | NA | TRBV6-2/TRBV6-3 | NA | TGTGCCAGCAGTACGATGGAGACCCAGTACTTC | CASSTMETQYF
TRBJ1-1 | NA | TRBV20-1 | few | TGCAGTGCGCACCCCCCGACCAGGCGGTTAACTGAAGCTTTCTTT | CSAHPPTRRLTEAFF
TRBJ2-7 | NA | TRBV3-1 | NA | TGTGCCAGCAGCCAAGGGCCTTTTCTAGGGCAGTACTTC | CASSQGPFLGQYF
TRBJ1-1 | NA | TRBV9 | NA | TGTGCCAGCAGCGTGGTGACGGACACTGGAGCTTTCTTT | CASSVVTDTGAFF
TRBJ1-4 | TRBD1 | TRBV7-2 | NA | TGTGCCAGCAGCTCAGGGGGCCTTAGTGAAAAACTGTTTTTT | CASSSGGLSEKLFF
TRBJ1-2 | TRBD1 | TRBV4-2 | few | TGTGCCAGCAGCCAAGAGGCCGGGACAGCTAACTATGGCTACACCTTC | CASSQEAGTANYGYTF
TRBJ1-6 | NA | TRBV5-1 | NA | TGCGCCAGCAGCTTGGGACGCCAGAGCTCCTATAATTCACCCCTCCACTTT | CASSLGRQSSYNSPLHF
TRBJ2-3 | NA | TRBV7-8 | few | TGTGCCAGCAGCTTAGAGGGGGTCCTATCTAGCACAGATACGCAGTATTTT | CASSLEGVLSSTDTQYF
TRBJ2-3 | NA | TRBV7-2 | NA | TGTGCCAGCAGCGCCCTCACAGATACGCAGTATTTT | CASSALTDTQYF
TRBJ1-5 | NA | TRBV28 | many | TGTGCCAGCAGCCGGGGGGGCCAGGGCAATCAGCCCCAGCATTTT | CASSRGGQGNQPQHF
TRBJ2-2 | NA | TRBV12-3/TRBV12-4 | few | TGTGCCAGCAGTCCTGGACTGACGAACACCGGGGAGCTGTTTTTT | CASSPGLTNTGELFF
TRBJ1-5 | NA | TRBV7-8 | few | TGTGCCAGCAGCTTAGAAGTAACAGGGAATCAGCCCCAGCATTTT | CASSLEVTGNQPQHF